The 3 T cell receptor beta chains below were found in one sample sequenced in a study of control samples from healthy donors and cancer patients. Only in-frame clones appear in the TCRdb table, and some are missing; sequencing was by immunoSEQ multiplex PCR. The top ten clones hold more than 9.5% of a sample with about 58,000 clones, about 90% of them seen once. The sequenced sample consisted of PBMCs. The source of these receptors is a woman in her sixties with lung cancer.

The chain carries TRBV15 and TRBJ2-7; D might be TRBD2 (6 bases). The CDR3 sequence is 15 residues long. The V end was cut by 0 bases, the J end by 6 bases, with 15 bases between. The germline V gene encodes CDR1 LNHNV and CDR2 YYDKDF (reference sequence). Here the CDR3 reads CATSRDPLASLEQYF. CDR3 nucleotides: TGTGCCACCAGCAGAGATCCACTAGCCTCCCTCGAGCAGTACTTC.

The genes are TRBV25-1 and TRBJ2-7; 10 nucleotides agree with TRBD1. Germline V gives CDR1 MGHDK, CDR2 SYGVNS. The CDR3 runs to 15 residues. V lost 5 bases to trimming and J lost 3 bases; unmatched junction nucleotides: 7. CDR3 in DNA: TGTGCCAGCAGTCCCCTGGGACAGGGGTTCTACGAGCAGTACTTC. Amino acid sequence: CASSPLGQGFYEQYF.

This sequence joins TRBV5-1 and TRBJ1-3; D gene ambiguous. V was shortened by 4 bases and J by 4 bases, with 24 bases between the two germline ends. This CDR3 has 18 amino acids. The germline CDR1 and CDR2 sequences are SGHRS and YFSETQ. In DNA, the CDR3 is TGCGCCAGCAGCCCATCCCTTTCGACGCGGATGGCAGGAAACACCATATATTTT. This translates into CASSPSLSTRMAGNTIYF.